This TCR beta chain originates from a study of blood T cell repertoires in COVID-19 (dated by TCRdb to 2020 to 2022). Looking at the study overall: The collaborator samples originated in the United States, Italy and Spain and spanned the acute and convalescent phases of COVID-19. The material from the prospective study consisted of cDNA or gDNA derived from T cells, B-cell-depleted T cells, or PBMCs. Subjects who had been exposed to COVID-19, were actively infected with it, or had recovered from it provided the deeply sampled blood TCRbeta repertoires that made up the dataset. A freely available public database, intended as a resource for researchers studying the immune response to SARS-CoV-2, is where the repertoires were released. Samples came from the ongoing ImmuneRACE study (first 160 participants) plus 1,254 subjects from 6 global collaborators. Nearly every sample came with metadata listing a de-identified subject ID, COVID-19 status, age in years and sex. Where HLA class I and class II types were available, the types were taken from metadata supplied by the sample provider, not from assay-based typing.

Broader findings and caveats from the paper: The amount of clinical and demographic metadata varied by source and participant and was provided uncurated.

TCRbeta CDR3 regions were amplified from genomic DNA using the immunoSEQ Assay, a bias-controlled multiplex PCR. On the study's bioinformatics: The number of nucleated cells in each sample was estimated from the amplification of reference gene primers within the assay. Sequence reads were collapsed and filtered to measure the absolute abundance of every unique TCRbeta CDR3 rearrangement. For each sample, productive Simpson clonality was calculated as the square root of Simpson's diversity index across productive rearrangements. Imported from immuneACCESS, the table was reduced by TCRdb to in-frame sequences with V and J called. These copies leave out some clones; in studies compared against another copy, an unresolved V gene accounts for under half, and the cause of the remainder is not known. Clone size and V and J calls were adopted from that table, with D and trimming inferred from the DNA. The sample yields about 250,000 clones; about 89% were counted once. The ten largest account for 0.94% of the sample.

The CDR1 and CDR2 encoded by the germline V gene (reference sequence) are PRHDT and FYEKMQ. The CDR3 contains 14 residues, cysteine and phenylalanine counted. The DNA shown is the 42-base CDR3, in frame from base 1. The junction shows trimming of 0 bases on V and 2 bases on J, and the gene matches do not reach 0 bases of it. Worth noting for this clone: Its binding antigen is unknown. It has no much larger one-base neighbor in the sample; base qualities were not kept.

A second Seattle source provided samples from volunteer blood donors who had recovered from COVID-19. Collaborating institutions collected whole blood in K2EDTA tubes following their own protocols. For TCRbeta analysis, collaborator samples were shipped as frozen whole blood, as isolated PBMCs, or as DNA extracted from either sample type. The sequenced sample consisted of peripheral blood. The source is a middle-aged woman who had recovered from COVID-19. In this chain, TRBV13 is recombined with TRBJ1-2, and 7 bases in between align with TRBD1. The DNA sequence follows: TGTGCCAGCAGCTTAGGGACAGGGAACTATGGCTACACCTTC. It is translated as CASSLGTGNYGYTF.